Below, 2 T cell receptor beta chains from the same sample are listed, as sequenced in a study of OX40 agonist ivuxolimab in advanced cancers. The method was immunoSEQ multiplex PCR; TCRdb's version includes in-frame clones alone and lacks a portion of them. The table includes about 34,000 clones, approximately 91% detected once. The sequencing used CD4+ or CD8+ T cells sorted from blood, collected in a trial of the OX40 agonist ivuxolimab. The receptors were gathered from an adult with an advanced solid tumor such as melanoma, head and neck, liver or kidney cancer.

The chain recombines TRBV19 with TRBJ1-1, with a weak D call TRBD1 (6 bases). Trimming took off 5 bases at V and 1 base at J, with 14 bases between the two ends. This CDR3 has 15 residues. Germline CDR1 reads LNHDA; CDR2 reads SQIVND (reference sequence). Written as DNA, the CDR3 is TGTGCCAGTAGTCCGCTTGGACAGAGGAACACTGAAGCTTTCTTT. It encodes CASSPLGQRNTEAFF.

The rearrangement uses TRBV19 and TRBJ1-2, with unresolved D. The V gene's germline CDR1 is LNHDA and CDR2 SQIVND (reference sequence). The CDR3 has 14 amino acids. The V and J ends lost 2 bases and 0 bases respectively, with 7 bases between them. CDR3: CASSISGANYGYTF. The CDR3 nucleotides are TGTGCCAGTAGTATATCCGGAGCTAACTATGGCTACACCTTC.